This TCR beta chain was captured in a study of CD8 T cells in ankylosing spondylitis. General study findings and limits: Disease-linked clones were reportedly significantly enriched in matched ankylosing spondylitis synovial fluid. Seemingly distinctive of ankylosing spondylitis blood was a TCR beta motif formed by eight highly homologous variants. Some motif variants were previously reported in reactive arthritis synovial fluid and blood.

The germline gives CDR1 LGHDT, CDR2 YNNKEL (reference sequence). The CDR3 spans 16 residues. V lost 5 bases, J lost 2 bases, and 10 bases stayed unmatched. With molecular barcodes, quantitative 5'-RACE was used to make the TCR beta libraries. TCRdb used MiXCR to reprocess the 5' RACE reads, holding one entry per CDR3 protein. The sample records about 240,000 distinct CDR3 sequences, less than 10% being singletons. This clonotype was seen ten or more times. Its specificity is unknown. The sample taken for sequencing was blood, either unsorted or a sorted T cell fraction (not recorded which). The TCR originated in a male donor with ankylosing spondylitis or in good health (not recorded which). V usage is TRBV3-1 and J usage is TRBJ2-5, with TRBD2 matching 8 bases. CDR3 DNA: TGTGCCAGCAGCAGGAGCCGCGGGGGGACGCAAGAGACCCAGTACTTC. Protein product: CASSRSRGGTQETQYF.